Presented here are 13 T cell receptor beta chains from one specimen sequenced in a study of yellow fever vaccine responses in identical twins. TCRdb called the RT-PCR reads again in MiXCR, with one record for every CDR3 protein. The sample lists about 19,000 distinct CDR3 sequences; approximately 72% were seen once. Sequenced here: T cells from blood (PBMCs), unsorted or a sorted subset (not recorded which), sampled before or after yellow fever vaccination (not recorded which). The origin of the receptors is a woman aged 18-35 years who received the yellow fever vaccine.

The chain combines TRBV2 with TRBJ2-1, with 8 positions matching TRBD2. Per germline, CDR1 SNHLY and CDR2 FYNNEI. The junction had 11 bases not matched to a gene; V was cut back by 5 bases and J by 5 bases. CDR3 size: 16 residues. CDR3 nucleotide sequence: TGTGCCAGCAGTCCCCCGGGACTAGTATCCCACAATGAGCAGTTCTTC. Translated, it gives CASSPPGLVSHNEQFF.

This chain uses TRBV29-1 with TRBJ2-3; no firm D call. The CDR3 loop spans 14 amino acids. Germline CDR1 and CDR2: SQVTM and ANQGSEA. With 0 bases removed from V and 2 bases from J, the gap between germline ends came to 9 bases. CDR3 region: CSVEDKVVTDTQYF. The CDR3 bases are TGCAGCGTTGAAGATAAGGTCGTCACAGATACGCAGTATTTT.

This clonotype is a singleton in its sample. This rearrangement joins TRBV10-1 to TRBJ2-1; the D gene is possibly TRBD1 (5 bases). The V gene's germline CDR1 is WNHNN and CDR2 SYGVQD (reference sequence). Trimming pared 8 bases from V and 4 bases from J, leaving 15 bases between. The CDR3 has 14 amino acids. DNA of the CDR3: TGCGCCAGCGCCAAAGAAGGGGATTACAATGAGCAGTTCTTC. Its translation is CASAKEGDYNEQFF.

This clonotype was picked up a small number of times. J is TRBJ1-3 and V is TRBV5-1; no clear D. V lost 6 bases and J 1 base, leaving 17 bases between the germline ends. Germline-derived CDR1 and CDR2 are SGHRS and YFSETQ. There are 16 residues in the CDR3. The DNA for the CDR3 is TGCGCCAGCATGGTATCTTCCGGGTTTTCTGGAAACACCATATATTTT. Amino acid sequence: CASMVSSGFSGNTIYF. The full variable domain, in which reference TRBV5-1 and TRBJ1-3 provide the parts outside the CDR3, is KAGVTQTPRYLIKTRGQQVTLSCSPISGHRSVSWYQQTPGQGLQFLFEYFSETQRNKGNFPGRFSGRQFSNSRSEMNVSTLELGDSALYLCASMVSSGFSGNTIYFGEGSWLTVV.

The rearrangement joins TRBV2 to TRBJ2-3; 9 positions agree with TRBD2. J lost 1 base, V lost 3 bases, and 5 bases had no gene match. This CDR3 has 16 amino acids. Germline-derived CDR1 and CDR2 are SNHLY and FYNNEI. CDR3 region: CASSDMVAGGTDTQYF. For the CDR3, the DNA is TGTGCCAGCAGTGATATGGTAGCGGGAGGCACAGATACGCAGTATTTT.

The V call is TRBV29-1, the J call TRBJ2-3; 7 nucleotides align to TRBD2. Germline trimming cut 3 bases from V and 4 bases from J; bases unmatched to any gene: 1. The CDR3 contains 12 residues. CDR1 and CDR2 from the germline V gene are SQVTM and ANQGSEA. CDR3 bases: TGCAGCGTTGAGCGGGAGCCAGATACGCAGTATTTT. Protein product: CSVEREPDTQYF.

The chain combines TRBV19 with TRBJ2-7, with 12 bases matching TRBD2. This CDR3 region has 15 residues. In germline, CDR1 is LNHDA, CDR2 SQIVND (reference sequence). After removal of 5 bases from V and 4 bases from J, the junction contained 6 bases not matched to a gene. CDR3 DNA: TGTGCCAGTAGTGCAAGACTAGCGGGAGAGTACGAGCAGTACTTC. It translates to CASSARLAGEYEQYF. Based on the CDR3 plus reference TRBV19 and TRBJ2-7, the full variable domain is DGGITQSPKYLFRKEGQNVTLSCEQNLNHDAMYWYRQDPGQGLRLIYYSQIVNDFQKGDIAEGYSVSREKKESFPLTVTSAQKNPTAFYLCASSARLAGEYEQYFGPGTRLTVT.

This rearrangement joins TRBV7-9 to TRBJ2-7, with 7 positions matching TRBD1. In germline, CDR1 is SEHNR, CDR2 FQNEAQ (reference sequence). J gave up 0 bases and V 5 bases, and 7 bases lay outside the gene matches. This CDR3 is built from 15 residues. CDR3 DNA sequence: TGTGCCAGCAGCAGCACGACAGGGACCTCCTACGAGCAGTACTTC. This encodes CASSSTTGTSYEQYF.

The chain links TRBV19 to TRBJ2-1; D is uncertain. CDR1 is LNHDA, CDR2 SQIVND, per germline (reference sequence). This CDR3 comprises 14 residues. V dropped 4 bases and J dropped 4 bases, with 11 bases sitting between them. This chain's CDR3 is CASSTTTLYNEQFF. CDR3 nucleotide sequence: TGTGCCAGTAGTACTACGACCCTGTACAATGAGCAGTTCTTC. The full variable domain, its missing parts supplied by reference TRBV19 and TRBJ2-1, is DGGITQSPKYLFRKEGQNVTLSCEQNLNHDAMYWYRQDPGQGLRLIYYSQIVNDFQKGDIAEGYSVSREKKESFPLTVTSAQKNPTAFYLCASSTTTLYNEQFFGPGTRLTVL.

V is TRBV12-3 or TRBV12-4 and J is TRBJ1-3; D gene unclear. The CDR3 length is 14 residues. Trimming stripped 7 bases from V and 1 base from J, with 11 bases between. The CDR3 region is CASKRRGSGNTIYF. CDR3 DNA sequence: TGTGCCAGCAAACGTCGGGGATCTGGAAACACCATATATTTT.

This rearrangement joins TRBV4-1 to TRBJ1-6; D gene unclear. The CDR3 covers 16 residues. Germline V lookup: CDR1 MGHRA, CDR2 YSYEKL. V gave up 1 base and J gave up 1 base, with 8 bases separating them. CDR3 sequence: CASSQVVQSYNSPLHF. The CDR3 bases are TGCGCCAGCAGCCAAGTTGTTCAATCCTATAATTCACCCCTCCACTTT.

The chain links TRBV18 to TRBJ2-7; TRBD1 matches 8 bases. This CDR3 contains 14 residues. The V gene's germline CDR1 is KGHSH and CDR2 LQKENI. V was pared by 6 bases and J by 3 bases, with 7 bases of the junction left unmatched. The CDR3 DNA sequence: TGTGCCAGCTCCCCTTCTACAGGGGGCTACGAGCAGTACTTC. It codes for CASSPSTGGYEQYF.

The chain recombines TRBV2 with TRBJ2-5; D not certain. Trimming took 8 bases from V and 2 from J, leaving 15 bases between them. In germline, CDR1 is SNHLY, CDR2 FYNNEI. CDR3 length equals 14 residues. The DNA of the CDR3 is TGTGCCAGCGACGAAGCTACCTCGCAAGAGACCCAGTACTTC. Protein sequence: CASDEATSQETQYF. Using reference TRBV2 and TRBJ2-5 for the parts outside the CDR3, the full variable domain is EPEVTQTPSHQVTQMGQEVILRCVPISNHLYFYWYRQILGQKVEFLVSFYNNEISEKSEIFDDQFSVERPDGSNFTLKIRSTKLEDSAMYFCASDEATSQETQYFGPGTRLLVL.